This T cell receptor beta chain is from a study of regulatory T cells in long-lasting Graves disease (dated by TCRdb to about 2021). Some background on the complete study: Patients with newly diagnosed Graves' disease had been on antithyroid drugs for under 3 months. The study was conducted in China and was registered as a clinical trial. This study used TCR sequencing and RNA sequencing of peripheral blood to compare persistent Graves' disease patients against newly diagnosed Graves' disease patients. A total of 33 samples underwent TCR sequencing, from roughly 13 patients with persistent Graves' disease and approximately 20 patients with newly diagnosed Graves' disease. What the study reported, not specific to this receptor: Lower TCR Shannon entropy and fewer highly expanded clones were observed in persistent Graves' disease patients than in newly diagnosed patients, which suggested clonal expansion. A larger number of public clonotypes was shared among persistent patients (approximately 2,600) than among newly diagnosed patients (around 870). Sequencing and analysis were restricted to the TCR beta chain. The authors noted that the small sample size was a limitation that may lower accuracy. Only peripheral blood was studied, because thyroid tissue, the primary lesion, was inaccessible.

Receptor amplification or capture employed multiplex PCR. Sequencing instrument: Illumina HiSeq 4000. CDR3 regions were amplified by Arm-PCR with iRepertoire HTBI primers to construct TCR beta libraries. Before sequencing, the PCR products underwent gel purification. As for the original processing: Gene usage analysis of CDR3 amino acid clonotypes used the 60 to 75 TRBV and some 13 TRBJ segments found across samples. COPE and FqMerger were used to merge filtered high-quality paired reads into contigs. BLAST was used to align contigs to IMGT TRBV, TRBD and TRBJ reference genes, and CDR3 was defined according to IMGT. Any clonotype with a frequency above 0.1% was classified as a highly expanded clone. Shannon entropy was used to measure repertoire diversity, and the Gini coefficient was used to measure V-J evenness. Public clonotypes were defined as clonotypes shared by more than one individual. TCRdb reworked the public reads: Q25 trimming with fastp, MiXCR clone assembly, productive beta chains retained. Each CDR3 protein gets just one entry, which takes the most common genes and DNA from the rows behind it. These V and J calls are TCRdb output, not the study's own analysis. Counted in this sample were fewer than 550,000 distinct CDR3 sequences; about a sixth of them appeared once. Around a quarter of the sample comes from the top ten.

The time point label, read with the paper, signifies: newly diagnosed GD, antithyroid drugs for less than 3 months. For both TCR sequencing and RNA sequencing, RNA was extracted from PBMCs using TRIzol. The diagnosis of Graves' disease was made according to American Thyroid Association guidelines. The patients came from an endocrinology department in Xi'an, China. From each patient, 8 to 10 milliliters of peripheral blood was collected into an EDTA anticoagulant tube. Ficoll Paque Plus density gradient separation was used to isolate PBMCs, and no additional T cell sorting was done. RNA quality was checked with an Agilent 2100 Bioanalyzer and agarose gel, and concentration with a NanoDrop 2000. This clonotype has at least ten counts. Its antigen is not yet known. Per-base quality was not reported, and no clone a single base away is much larger than it. The same sample was also studied in work on T cells in Graves' hyperthyroidism and ophthalmopathy. According to the second study: Stable Graves' hyperthyroidism was defined as no progression to ophthalmopathy during 18 months of follow-up. Hyperthyroidism patients were newly diagnosed, had a disease duration of under 2 months, and were aged 18 to 65 years. The study excluded patients with uncontrolled infections, other autoimmune diseases, pregnancy or lactation. Diagnoses relied on clinical symptoms, serum thyroxine and TRAb, thyroid ultrasound and orbital computed tomography. The TCR CDR3 was subjected to a first round of RT-PCR using the HTBI primer set and the Qiagen OneStep RT-PCR kit. Most expanded thyroid clonotypes (frequency above 0.001) were also detected in blood, a finding suggesting that blood repertoires may reflect thyroid immune responses. In cross-validation, a model built on a 13 V-J signature told ophthalmopathy apart from stable hyperthyroidism with approximately 90% sensitivity and about 81% specificity, and in testing the same model reached 80%/75%. In validation, the model predicted progression to ophthalmopathy with over 65% sensitivity and roughly 75% specificity, a median of roughly seven months before onset. TCR V-J signatures able to tell the groups apart were searched for in a discovery cohort of 100 patients, of whom roughly 42 had Graves' ophthalmopathy and more than 55 had stable Graves' hyperthyroidism. Whether ophthalmopathy could be predicted prospectively was tested in an independent validation cohort made up of some 20 hyperthyroidism patients plus 17 patients who later progressed to ophthalmopathy. The 95 to 100 discovery patients were divided at random into training and test sets in a 7:3 ratio. In roughly six Graves' hyperthyroidism patients, the study also compared T-cell repertoires from thyroid tissue with T-cell repertoires from blood. Following sampling, methimazole starting at 30 mg daily was given to hyperthyroidism patients, and high-dose intravenous methylprednisolone was given to ophthalmopathy patients. A second multiplex PCR round built the libraries, followed by size selection and purification. Sequencing of the libraries was done on an Illumina HiSeq2000 using paired-end 100 bp reads. Raw data were processed with SOAPnuke, discarding reads with adapters, uncalled bases, mean Phred below 15, or no exact constant-primer or identifier match. COPE v1.2.5 was used to merge the high-quality paired reads, and each unique nucleotide sequence was defined as a clonotype. MiTCR v1.1 was used to align clonotypes to the IMGT TRBV, TRBD and TRBJ reference segments. Analysis was restricted to V-J combinations with a frequency above 0.0001, which covered roughly 99% of repertoires. The TCS score was defined as the ratio of F50 (clonal expansion) to E x V (chaos), calculated using BLOSUM62-based TCRdist between CDR3 peptides within each V-J. Welch's t-statistics and random forest reduced 500 to 550 V-J features to 10 to 15, which were used in a naive Bayes classifier (R e1071). Sample size was not statistically predetermined, and blinding of investigators to group allocation was not performed. The paper reports TCR Vbeta CDR3 sequencing of over 130 peripheral blood samples: approximately 41 ophthalmopathy, some 80 hyperthyroidism and around 17 progressor patients.

The specimen comprised peripheral blood mononuclear cells (PBMCs), sampled at new diagnosis, from a patient treated with antithyroid drugs. This receptor was obtained from a woman aged 18-29 years with Graves disease. Donor details come from another sample of the same person, matched by shared clones.

The CDR3 region has the sequence CASRVEQGLNNSPLHF. The DNA reads TGTGCCAGCAGAGTCGAGCAGGGCCTCAATAATTCACCCCTCCACTTT. The sequence is built from TRBV6-1 and TRBJ1-6, and the D gene may be TRBD1, 5 bases matching. At the junction V is shortened by 6 bases and J by 5 bases, with 17 bases in between. Per the germline V gene, MNHNS is the CDR1 and SASEGT is the CDR2. The CDR3 sequence holds 16 residues, the cysteine and phenylalanine included. Here the CDR3 DNA is all that survives: 48 bases in frame from base 1.